Shown below are 4 T cell receptor beta chains from a single sample sequenced in a study of T cell changes during pregnancy in multiple sclerosis. Profiled with immunoSEQ multiplex PCR; TCRdb holds only in-frame clones, not every one. The table records around 40,000 clones, more than 90% of them present only once. This material consisted of CD4+ T cells from peripheral blood mononuclear cells, taken in the second trimester of pregnancy. Every receptor here comes from a female donor with multiple sclerosis, enrolled in a pregnancy study.

J is TRBJ1-5 and V is TRBV6-1, with D perhaps TRBD1 (6 bases). This CDR3 is 14 amino acids long. Germline assignment: CDR1 MNHNS and CDR2 SASEGT. V was trimmed by 3 bases and J by 6 bases, leaving 12 bases between them. CDR3 amino acids: CASSDLQGSQPQHF. The DNA for the CDR3 is TGTGCCAGCAGTGATCTACAGGGTTCTCAGCCCCAGCATTTT.

The chain has TRBV28 and TRBJ2-5, with D tentatively TRBD1 (5 bases). Trimming left V 2 bases short and J 1 base short, with 14 bases between. The germline V gene has CDR1 MDHEN and CDR2 SYDVKM. The CDR3 runs 16 residues. This chain's CDR3 is CASSLKAAQGQETQYF. The CDR3 DNA reads as TGTGCCAGCAGTTTAAAGGCGGCGCAGGGCCAAGAGACCCAGTACTTC.

The chain uses TRBV9 and TRBJ1-6; a weak D match, TRBD1 (6 bases). The CDR3 is made up of 15 amino acids. The V gene lost 5 bases and the J gene lost 8 bases, with 17 bases spanning the gap. From germline, CDR1 is SGDLS and CDR2 YYNGEE. The CDR3 DNA reads as TGTGCCAGCAGTTTCGAGGGGGAAGCGGATTCACCCCTCCACTTT. Translating it yields CASSFEGEADSPLHF.

CDR3 amino acids: CAWSVPGTEAFF. CDR3 bases: TGTGCCTGGAGTGTACCCGGCACTGAAGCTTTCTTT. The genes are TRBV30 and TRBJ1-1; D is unclear. Germline V lookup: CDR1 GTSNPN, CDR2 SVGIG (reference sequence). V lost 0 bases to trimming and J lost 4 bases, with 6 bases between them. This CDR3 has 12 amino acids. The complete variable domain, with remaining parts taken from reference TRBV30 and TRBJ1-1, reads SQTIHQWPATLVQPVGSPLSLECTVEGTSNPNLYWYRQAAGRGLQLLFYSVGIGQISSEVPQNLSASRPQDRQFILSSKKLLLSDSGFYLCAWSVPGTEAFFGQGTRLTVV.